The present T cell receptor (beta chain) was sequenced within a study of T cell responses to AZD1222 COVID-19 vaccine. Study-level points and caveats: It was only five to seven AZD1222 recipients who were seropositive at baseline.

This clone occurred once. Its target is unknown. TCRdb keeps only in-frame clones here, not all; method: immunoSEQ multiplex PCR. The data show roughly 100,000 clones, about 92% seen once. Trimming cost V 1 base and J 3 bases, with 6 bases left between them. Germline V gene lookup returns CDR1 SGHTA and CDR2 FQGTGA. This CDR3 is built from 13 residues. Here the sequenced sample was peripheral blood, taken on day 0 of AZD1222 vaccination. The chain combines TRBV7-3 with TRBJ1-2; D is ambiguous. This receptor was obtained from an adult in good health. The CDR3, as DNA: TGTGCCAGCAGCTTAAGTCAGGACTATGGCTACACCTTC. It yields the protein CASSLSQDYGYTF. The full variable domain, its missing parts supplied by reference TRBV7-3 and TRBJ1-2, is GAGVSQTPSNKVTEKGKYVELRCDPISGHTALYWYRQSLGQGPEFLIYFQGTGAADDSGLPNDRFFAVRPEGSVSTLKIQRTERGDSAVYLCASSLSQDYGYTFGSGTRLTVV.